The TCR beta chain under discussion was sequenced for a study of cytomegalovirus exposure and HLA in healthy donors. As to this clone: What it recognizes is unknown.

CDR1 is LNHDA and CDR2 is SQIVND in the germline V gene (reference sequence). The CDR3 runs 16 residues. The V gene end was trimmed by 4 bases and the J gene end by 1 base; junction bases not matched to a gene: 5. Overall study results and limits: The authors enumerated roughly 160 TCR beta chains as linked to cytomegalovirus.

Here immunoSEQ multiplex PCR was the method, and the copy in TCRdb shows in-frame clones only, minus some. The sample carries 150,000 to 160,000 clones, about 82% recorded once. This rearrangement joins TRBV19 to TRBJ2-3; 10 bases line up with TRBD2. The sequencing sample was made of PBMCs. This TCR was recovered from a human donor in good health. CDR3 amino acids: CASSTSGTSGTDTQYF. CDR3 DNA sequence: TGTGCCAGTAGTACGTCCGGGACTAGCGGCACAGATACGCAGTATTTT.